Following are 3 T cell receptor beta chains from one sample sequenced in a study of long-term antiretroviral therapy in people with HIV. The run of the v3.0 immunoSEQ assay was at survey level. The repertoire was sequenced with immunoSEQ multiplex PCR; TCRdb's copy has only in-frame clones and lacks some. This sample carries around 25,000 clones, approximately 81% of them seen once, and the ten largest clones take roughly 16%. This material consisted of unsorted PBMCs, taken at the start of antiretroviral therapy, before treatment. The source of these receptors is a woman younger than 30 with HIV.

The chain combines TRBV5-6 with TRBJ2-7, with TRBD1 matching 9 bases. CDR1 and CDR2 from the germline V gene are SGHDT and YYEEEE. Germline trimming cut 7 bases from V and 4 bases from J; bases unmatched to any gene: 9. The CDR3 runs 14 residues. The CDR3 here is CASGAGTGHYEQYF. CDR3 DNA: TGTGCCAGCGGAGCCGGGACAGGGCATTACGAGCAGTACTTC. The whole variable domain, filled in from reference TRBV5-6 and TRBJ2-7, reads DAGVTQSPTHLIKTRGQQVTLRCSPKSGHDTVSWYQQALGQGPQFIFQYYEEEERQRGNFPDRFSGHQFPNYSSELNVNALLLGDSALYLCASGAGTGHYEQYFGPGTRLTVT.

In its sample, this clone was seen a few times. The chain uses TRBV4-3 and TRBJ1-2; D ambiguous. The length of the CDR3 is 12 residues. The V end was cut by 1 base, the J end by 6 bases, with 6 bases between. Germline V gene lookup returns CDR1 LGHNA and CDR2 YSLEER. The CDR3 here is CASSQGPDGYTF. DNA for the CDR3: TGCGCCAGCAGCCAAGGCCCGGATGGCTACACCTTC.

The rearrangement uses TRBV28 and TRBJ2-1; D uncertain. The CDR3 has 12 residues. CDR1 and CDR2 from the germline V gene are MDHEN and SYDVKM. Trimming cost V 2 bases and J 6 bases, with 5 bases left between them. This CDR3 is CASSLRPNEQFF. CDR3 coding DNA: TGTGCCAGCAGTTTAAGGCCCAATGAGCAGTTCTTC.